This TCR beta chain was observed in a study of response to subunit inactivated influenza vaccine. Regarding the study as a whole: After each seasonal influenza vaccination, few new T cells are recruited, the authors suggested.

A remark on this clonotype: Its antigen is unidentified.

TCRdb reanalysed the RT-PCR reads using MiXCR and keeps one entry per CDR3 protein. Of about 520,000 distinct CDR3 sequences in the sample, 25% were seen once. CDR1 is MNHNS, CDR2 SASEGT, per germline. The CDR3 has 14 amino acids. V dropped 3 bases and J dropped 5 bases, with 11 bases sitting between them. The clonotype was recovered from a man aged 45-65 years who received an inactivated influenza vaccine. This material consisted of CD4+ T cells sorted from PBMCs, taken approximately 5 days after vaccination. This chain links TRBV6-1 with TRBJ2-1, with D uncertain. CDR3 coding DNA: TGTGCCAGCAGTGAGTATCAATTAAACAATGAGCAGTTCTTC. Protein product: CASSEYQLNNEQFF.